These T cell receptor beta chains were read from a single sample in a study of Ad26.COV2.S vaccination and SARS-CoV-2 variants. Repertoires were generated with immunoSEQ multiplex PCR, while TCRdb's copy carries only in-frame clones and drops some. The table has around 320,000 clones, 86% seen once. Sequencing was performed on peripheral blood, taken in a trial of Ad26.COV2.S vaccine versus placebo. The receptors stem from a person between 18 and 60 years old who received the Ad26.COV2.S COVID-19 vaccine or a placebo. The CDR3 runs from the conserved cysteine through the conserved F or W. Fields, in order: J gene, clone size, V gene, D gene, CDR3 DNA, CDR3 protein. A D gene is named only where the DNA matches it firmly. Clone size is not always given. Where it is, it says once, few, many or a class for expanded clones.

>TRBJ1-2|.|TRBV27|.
TGTGCCAGCAGTGGAATAGGAATTAACTATGGCTACACCTTC
CASSGIGINYGYTF
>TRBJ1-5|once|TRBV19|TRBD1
TGTGCCAGTAGCAGGCAGGGGGCGGGTCAGCCCCAGCATTTT
CASSRQGAGQPQHF
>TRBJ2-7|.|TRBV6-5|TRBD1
TGTGCCAGCAGCTGGACAGGGTCCGAGCAGTACTTC
CASSWTGSEQYF
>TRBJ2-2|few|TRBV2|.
TGTGCCAGCAGTAACCGACAGGCCTCGAACACCGGGGAGCTGTTTTTT
CASSNRQASNTGELFF
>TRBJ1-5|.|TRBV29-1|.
TGCAGCGTTGCGACCGGGGTTCATCAGCCCCAGCATTTT
CSVATGVHQPQHF
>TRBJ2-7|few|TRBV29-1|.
TGCAGCGCGATACTAGGAGGGAGCTCCTACGAGCAGTACTTC
CSAILGGSSYEQYF
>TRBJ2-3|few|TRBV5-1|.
TGCGCCAGCAGCTTGGTAGATCGGGATACGCAGTATTTT
CASSLVDRDTQYF
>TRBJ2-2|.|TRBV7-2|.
TGTGCCAGCAGTCGCGATACAGGGTCGGGGGAACTGTTTTTT
CASSRDTGSGELFF
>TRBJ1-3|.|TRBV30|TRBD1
TGTGCCTGGAGTCAGGACAGGGCGAACGGAAACACCATATATTTT
CAWSQDRANGNTIYF
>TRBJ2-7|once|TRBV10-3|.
TGTGCCATCAGGGACCAGGGAGGTTTTACCTACGAGCAGTACTTC
CAIRDQGGFTYEQYF
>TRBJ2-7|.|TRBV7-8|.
TGTGCCAGCAGCCCAATGCTGGGGGCCGACTACGAGCAGTACTTC
CASSPMLGADYEQYF
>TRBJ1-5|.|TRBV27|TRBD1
TGTGCCAGCAGTTTCGACAGGGTTCAGCCCCAGCATTTT
CASSFDRVQPQHF
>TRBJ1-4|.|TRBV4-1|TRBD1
TGCGCCAGCAGCCATATTGGGACAGATGAAAAACTGTTTTTT
CASSHIGTDEKLFF
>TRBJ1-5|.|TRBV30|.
TGTGCCTGGAGTGCCGGGTCGGATCAGCCCCAGCATTTT
CAWSAGSDQPQHF
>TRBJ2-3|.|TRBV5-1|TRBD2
TGCGCCAGCAGCTTGGACGGGAGGGGAGATACGCAGTATTTT
CASSLDGRGDTQYF
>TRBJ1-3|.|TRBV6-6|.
TGTGCCCCCATTCAGGTTTACTCTGGAAACACCATATATTTT
CAPIQVYSGNTIYF
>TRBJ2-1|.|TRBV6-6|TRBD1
TGTGCCAGCAGTCGAAGACAGGGCAGCTCCTACAATGAGCAGTTCTTC
CASSRRQGSSYNEQFF